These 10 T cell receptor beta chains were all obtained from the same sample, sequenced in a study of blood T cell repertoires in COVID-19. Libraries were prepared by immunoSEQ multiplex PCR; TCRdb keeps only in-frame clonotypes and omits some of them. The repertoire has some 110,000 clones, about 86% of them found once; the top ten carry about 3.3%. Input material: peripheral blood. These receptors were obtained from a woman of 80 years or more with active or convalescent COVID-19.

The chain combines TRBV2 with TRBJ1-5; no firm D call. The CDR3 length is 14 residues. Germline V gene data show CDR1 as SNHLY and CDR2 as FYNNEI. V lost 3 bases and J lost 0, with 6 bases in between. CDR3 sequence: CASSDQDSNQPQHF. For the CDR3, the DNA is TGTGCCAGCAGTGACCAGGATAGCAATCAGCCCCAGCATTTT.

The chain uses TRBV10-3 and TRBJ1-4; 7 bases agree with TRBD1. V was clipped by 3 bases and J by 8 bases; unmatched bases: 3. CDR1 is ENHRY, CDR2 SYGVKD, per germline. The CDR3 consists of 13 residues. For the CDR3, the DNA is TGTGCCATCAGTGAAGGGGGCCGGGAAAAACTGTTTTTT. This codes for CAISEGGREKLFF.

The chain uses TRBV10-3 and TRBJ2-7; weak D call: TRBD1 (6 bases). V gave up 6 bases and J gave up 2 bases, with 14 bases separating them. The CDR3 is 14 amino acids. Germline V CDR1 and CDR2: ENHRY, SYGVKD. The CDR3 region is CAISPPGHPYEQYF. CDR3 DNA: TGTGCCATCAGCCCCCCGGGACACCCCTACGAGCAGTACTTC.

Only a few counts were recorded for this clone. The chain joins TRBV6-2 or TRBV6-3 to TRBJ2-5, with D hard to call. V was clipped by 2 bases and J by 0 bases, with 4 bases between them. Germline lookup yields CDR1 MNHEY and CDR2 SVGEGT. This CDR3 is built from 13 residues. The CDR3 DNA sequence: TGTGCCAGCAGTTACGACTACCAAGAGACCCAGTACTTC. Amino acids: CASSYDYQETQYF.

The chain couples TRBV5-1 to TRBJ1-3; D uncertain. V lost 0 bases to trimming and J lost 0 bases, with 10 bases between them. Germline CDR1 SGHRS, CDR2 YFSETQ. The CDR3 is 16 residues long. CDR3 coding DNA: TGCGCCAGCAGCTTGGCCCCTACTAGCTCTGGAAACACCATATATTTT. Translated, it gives CASSLAPTSSGNTIYF.

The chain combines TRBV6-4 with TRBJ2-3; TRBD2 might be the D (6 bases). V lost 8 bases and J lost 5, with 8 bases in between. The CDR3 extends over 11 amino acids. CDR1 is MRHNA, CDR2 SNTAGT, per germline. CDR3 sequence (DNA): TGTGCCAGCGGGACTGGAGATACGCAGTATTTT. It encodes CASGTGDTQYF.

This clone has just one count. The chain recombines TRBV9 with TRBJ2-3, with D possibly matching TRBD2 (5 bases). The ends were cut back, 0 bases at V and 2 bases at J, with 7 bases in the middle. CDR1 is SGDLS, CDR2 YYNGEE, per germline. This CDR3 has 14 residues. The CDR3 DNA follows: TGTGCCAGCAGCGTAGGGCTAGCCACAGATACGCAGTATTTT. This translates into CASSVGLATDTQYF. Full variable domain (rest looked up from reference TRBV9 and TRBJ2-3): DSGVTQTPKHLITATGQRVTLRCSPRSGDLSVYWYQQSLDQGLQFLIQYYNGEERAKGNILERFSAQQFPDLHSELNLSSLELGDSALYFCASSVGLATDTQYFGPGTRLTVL.

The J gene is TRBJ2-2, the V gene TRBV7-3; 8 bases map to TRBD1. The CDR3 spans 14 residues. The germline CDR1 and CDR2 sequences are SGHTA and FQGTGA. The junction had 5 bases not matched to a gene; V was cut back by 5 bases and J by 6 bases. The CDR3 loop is CASSRQTGAGELFF. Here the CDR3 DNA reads TGTGCCAGCAGCCGACAGACAGGGGCCGGGGAGCTGTTTTTT.

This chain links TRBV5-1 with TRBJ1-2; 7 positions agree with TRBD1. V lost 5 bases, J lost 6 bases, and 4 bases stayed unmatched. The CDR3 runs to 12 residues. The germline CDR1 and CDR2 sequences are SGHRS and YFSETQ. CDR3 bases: TGCGCCAGCAGTCCTGGGACAGATGGCTACACCTTC. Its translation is CASSPGTDGYTF.

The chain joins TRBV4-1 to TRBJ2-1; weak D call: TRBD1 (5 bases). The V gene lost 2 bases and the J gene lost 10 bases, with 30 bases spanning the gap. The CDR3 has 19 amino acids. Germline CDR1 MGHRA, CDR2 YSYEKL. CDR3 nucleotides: TGCGCCAGCAGCCAATATCCACCCAATACAGGCCAGGGCCGAGTGGAGCAGTTCTTC. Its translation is CASSQYPPNTGQGRVEQFF.